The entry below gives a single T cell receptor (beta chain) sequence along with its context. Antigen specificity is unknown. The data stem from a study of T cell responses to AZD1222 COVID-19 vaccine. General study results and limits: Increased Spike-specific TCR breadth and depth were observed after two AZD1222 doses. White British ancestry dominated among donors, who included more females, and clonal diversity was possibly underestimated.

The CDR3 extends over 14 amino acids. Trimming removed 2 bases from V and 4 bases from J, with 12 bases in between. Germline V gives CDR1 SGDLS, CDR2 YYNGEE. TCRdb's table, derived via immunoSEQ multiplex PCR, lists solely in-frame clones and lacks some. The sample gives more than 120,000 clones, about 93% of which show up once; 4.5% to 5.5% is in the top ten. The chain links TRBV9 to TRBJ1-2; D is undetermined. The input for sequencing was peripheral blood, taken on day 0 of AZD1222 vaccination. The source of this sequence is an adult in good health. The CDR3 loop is CASSVGSTGYGYTF. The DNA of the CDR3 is TGTGCCAGCAGCGTTGGAAGCACCGGCTATGGCTACACCTTC.